The 18 T cell receptor beta chains in this list originate from one sample, sequenced in a study of regulatory T cells in long-lasting Graves disease. Time point here: newly diagnosed GD, antithyroid drugs for less than 3 months. The TCR library used RNA extracted from PBMCs. Construction of TCR beta libraries relied on iRepertoire HTBI primers and on Arm-PCR targeting CDR3 regions. TCRdb re-analysed the multiplex PCR reads in MiXCR, keeping a single row per CDR3 protein. Altogether under 700,000 distinct CDR3 sequences are present, approximately 16% being singletons, with the ten largest covering 20% to 25%. This sample was also put to use in a study of T cells in Graves' hyperthyroidism and ophthalmopathy.

The source material was peripheral blood mononuclear cells (PBMCs), sampled at new diagnosis, from a patient treated with antithyroid drugs. These receptors came from a woman aged 35 to 59 with Graves disease.

This clonotype was seen at least ten times. V usage is TRBV11-3 and J usage is TRBJ2-7; no clear D gene. The V gene's germline CDR1 is SGHNT and CDR2 YENEEA. V was trimmed by 3 bases and J by 5 bases, leaving 11 bases between them. This CDR3 is 13 amino acids long. In DNA, the CDR3 is TGTGCCAGCAGCTTTCAAGGGTTCCACGAGCAGTACTTC. The encoded protein is CASSFQGFHEQYF.

The V gene is TRBV11-2, the J gene TRBJ1-3, with D maybe TRBD1 (5 bases). This CDR3 spans 15 amino acids. Germline CDR1 reads SGHAT; CDR2 reads FQNNGV. The V end lost 1 base, the J end lost 2 bases, and 9 bases lay between the germline ends. CDR3 sequence (DNA): TGTGCCAGCAGCTTAGTGGGGCTCGCTGGAAACACCATATATTTT. This translates into CASSLVGLAGNTIYF.

This clonotype was seen many times. The rearrangement uses TRBV12-3 or TRBV12-4 and TRBJ1-2; TRBD1 aligns across 7 bases. The CDR3 is made up of 13 amino acids. V dropped 6 bases and J dropped 5; count of bases not matched to a gene: 6. CDR3 nucleotides: TGTGCCAGCAGCTTCAGGGGGACTTATGGCTACACCTTC. It translates to CASSFRGTYGYTF.

This clonotype was counted at least ten times. The V gene is TRBV6-5, the J gene TRBJ2-7; a possible D gene is TRBD2 (6 bases). V lost 0 bases and J 0 bases, leaving 18 bases between the germline ends. CDR1 and CDR2 from the germline V gene are MNHEY and SVGAGI. This CDR3 has 18 residues. CDR3 in DNA: TGTGCCAGCAGTTACTCGATCCGAGCGGACGGGAGCTCCTACGAGCAGTACTTC. Protein sequence: CASSYSIRADGSSYEQYF.

There are a few counts of this clonotype. The rearrangement joins TRBV7-2 to TRBJ2-1; 13 nucleotides match TRBD2. CDR1 SGHTA and CDR2 FQGNSA come from the germline V gene. This CDR3 has 18 residues. V dropped 6 bases and J dropped 7; count of bases not matched to a gene: 15. This CDR3 reads CASRDLTSGRPQGNEQFF. CDR3 coding DNA: TGTGCCAGCAGGGACCTGACTAGCGGGAGGCCACAAGGGAATGAGCAGTTCTTC.

This clonotype was found many times. The chain combines TRBV6-1 with TRBJ1-2, with D maybe TRBD1 (6 bases). Germline-derived CDR1 and CDR2 are MNHNS and SASEGT. The CDR3 sequence is 15 residues long. V was cut by 4 bases and J by 8 bases, with 20 bases left in between. The DNA for the CDR3 is TGTGCCAGCAGTGTGTCGCGGGGGGGGGCTTGGGGCTACACCTTC. Its translation: CASSVSRGGAWGYTF.

This clonotype was counted many times. The V and J genes are TRBV6-1 and TRBJ2-1; 8 bases are shared with TRBD2. The CDR3 has 17 residues. The germline V gene encodes CDR1 MNHNS and CDR2 SASEGT. V lost 6 bases to trimming and J lost 6 bases; unmatched junction nucleotides: 16. Written as DNA, the CDR3 is TGTGCCAGCAGGTACACAGTTGGACTAGCTCTTTCCAATGAGCAGTTCTTC. Its protein product is CASRYTVGLALSNEQFF.

The table lists this clonotype with many counts. The rearrangement joins TRBV9 to TRBJ1-1; D not resolved. The CDR3 length is 14 residues. Germline V gene data show CDR1 as SGDLS and CDR2 as YYNGEE. V dropped 3 bases and J dropped 0 bases, with 9 bases sitting between them. This CDR3 is CASSENALNTEAFF. The CDR3 nucleotides are TGTGCCAGCAGCGAGAACGCCCTGAACACTGAAGCTTTCTTT.

This clonotype was recorded a few times. The chain couples TRBV2 to TRBJ2-5; TRBD1 agrees at 7 bases. CDR1 is SNHLY and CDR2 is FYNNEI in the germline V gene. With 5 bases clipped from V and 2 bases from J, the junction kept 8 bases outside the gene matches. This CDR3 has 15 amino acids. The CDR3, as DNA: TGTGCCAGCAGTCCAGGGGGTTGGGAGCAAGAGACCCAGTACTTC. As protein: CASSPGGWEQETQYF.

This chain links TRBV29-1 with TRBJ1-2, with D tentatively TRBD1 (5 bases). The V and J ends lost 2 bases and 6 bases respectively, with 10 bases between them. Germline V gives CDR1 SQVTM, CDR2 ANQGSEA. The CDR3 extends over 12 amino acids. The CDR3 region is CSVEHRRDGYTF. CDR3 nucleotide sequence: TGCAGCGTTGAACACCGCAGGGATGGCTACACCTTC.

This clonotype was found many times. The CDR3 coding sequence is TGTGCCAGCAGCTTAGACGGACTAGCGGGGGCCAATGAGCAGTTCTTC. Its protein product is CASSLDGLAGANEQFF. The chain couples TRBV11-3 to TRBJ2-1; TRBD2 matches at 13 bases. Unmatched junction bases numbered 2, after V lost 0 bases and J lost 6 bases. Germline CDR1 SGHNT, CDR2 YENEEA. The CDR3 covers 16 residues.

V gene TRBV19 combines with J gene TRBJ2-5; no clear D. The CDR3 sequence is 15 residues long. Trimming removed 7 bases at V and 1 base at J, with 16 bases between. Germline V gene data show CDR1 as LNHDA and CDR2 as SQIVND (reference sequence). CDR3 DNA sequence: TGTGCCAGTAATTGGGCAGGCGCAGGCCAAGAGACCCAGTACTTC. Protein product: CASNWAGAGQETQYF.

This clonotype has ten or more counts. This rearrangement joins TRBV6-9 to TRBJ2-7; either TRBD1 or TRBD2 may supply D (6 bases each). V was pared by 3 bases and J by 2 bases, with 14 bases between. The CDR3 contains 15 residues. Germline V gene sequence: CDR1 MNHGY, CDR2 SVAAGI. The CDR3 sequence is CASSYVGGDTYEQYF. CDR3 DNA: TGTGCCAGCAGTTACGTCGGGGGCGATACCTACGAGCAGTACTTC.

This clonotype has just a few counts. The chain couples TRBV10-3 to TRBJ2-3; 11 bases line up with TRBD2. CDR1 ENHRY and CDR2 SYGVKD come from the germline V gene. V lost 5 bases to trimming and J lost 4 bases; unmatched junction nucleotides: 11. This CDR3 contains 17 residues. CDR3 sequence reads: CAISRSSGGNLADTQYF. As DNA, the CDR3 is TGTGCCATCAGTAGGTCTAGCGGGGGGAATTTAGCAGATACGCAGTATTTT.

This clonotype was recorded many times. V usage is TRBV6-1 and J usage is TRBJ1-2, with D perhaps matching TRBD1 (6 bases). The ends were cut back, 8 bases at V and 4 bases at J, with 14 bases in the middle. CDR1 is MNHNS and CDR2 is SASEGT in the germline V gene. The CDR3 totals 13 residues. CDR3 nucleotide sequence: TGTGCCAGCGTACGACAGGAGTTCTATGGCTACACCTTC. It translates to CASVRQEFYGYTF.

This clonotype was recorded at least ten times. V usage is TRBV12-3 or TRBV12-4 and J usage is TRBJ1-2, with D tentatively TRBD1 (5 bases). This CDR3 is 13 amino acids long. Trimming cost V 6 bases and J 6 bases, with 14 bases left between them. In nucleotides, the CDR3 is TGTGCCAGCAGACCGGGACGCCAGAATGGCTACACCTTC. Translated: CASRPGRQNGYTF.

Only a few counts were recorded for this clonotype. V is TRBV19 and J is TRBJ2-7, with 9 bases identical to TRBD1. The CDR3 is made up of 13 amino acids. V trimming: 4 bases; J trimming: 6 bases; junction bases outside the gene matches: 4. The germline gives CDR1 LNHDA, CDR2 SQIVND (reference sequence). In nucleotides, the CDR3 is TGTGCCAGTAGTACAAACAGGGGGCTCGAGCAGTACTTC. Protein: CASSTNRGLEQYF.

Of note for this clonotype: Possible read error: a much larger clone is one base away. The rearrangement joins TRBV12-3 or TRBV12-4 to TRBJ2-5; tentatively, D is TRBD1 or TRBD2 (5 bases each). The CDR3 sequence is 13 residues long. Here the CDR3 DNA reads TGTGCCAGCAGTTTCCCCCAGGCCGGGACCCGGTACTTC. Its translation is CASSFPQAGTRYF.